This T cell receptor (beta chain) was captured in a study of CD8 T cells in ankylosing spondylitis. Germline CDR1 SQVTM, CDR2 ANQGSEA. CDR3 length: 12 residues. V was pared by 7 bases and J by 7 bases, with 6 bases of the junction left unmatched. By frequency in the sample, this clonotype is large. TCRdb reprocessed the 5' RACE reads with MiXCR, giving one entry per CDR3 protein. This table holds over 30,000 distinct CDR3 sequences, 9.5% to 12% found once. The sequence came from a male donor with ankylosing spondylitis. Sequencing was carried out using synovial fluid, either unsorted or a sorted T cell fraction (not recorded which). The gene calls are TRBV29-1 and TRBJ2-2; 7 positions match TRBD1. CDR3 coding DNA: TGCAGCGGCGGACAGGCCGGCGGGGAGCTGTTTTTT. The encoded protein is CSGGQAGGELFF.